Below, 14 T cell receptor beta chains from the same sample are listed, as sequenced in a study of graft-versus-host responses after intestinal transplantation. Sequencing used immunoSEQ multiplex PCR; TCRdb keeps in-frame clones, though not all of them. The data hold about 110,000 clones, with over 80% observed a single time. The antigens of these receptors remain unknown. This specimen was unstimulated CD4+ T cells sorted from spleen or lymph node cells, taken before transplant. The receptors come from a human donor who was the organ donor for an intestinal transplant.

The V and J genes are TRBV2 and TRBJ2-2, with D unclear. The CDR3 sequence is 13 residues long. Trimming took off 1 base at V and 5 bases at J, with 5 bases between the two ends. Germline values: CDR1 SNHLY, CDR2 FYNNEI. The CDR3 reads CASSEESTGELFF. CDR3 nucleotide sequence: TGTGCCAGCAGTGAAGAATCGACCGGGGAGCTGTTTTTT.

The chain is built from TRBV6-1 and TRBJ2-3; D tentatively reads TRBD1 or TRBD2 (5 bases each). The CDR3 is 13 amino acids. Trimming took off 3 bases at V and 2 bases at J, with 6 bases between the two ends. Germline CDR1 and CDR2: MNHNS and SASEGT. CDR3 nucleotide sequence: TGTGCCAGCAGTGATGGGACCACAGATACGCAGTATTTT. Residues: CASSDGTTDTQYF.

The chain combines TRBV11-2 with TRBJ2-1, with 14 bases identical to TRBD2. The germline gives CDR1 SGHAT, CDR2 FQNNGV. This CDR3 contains 17 residues. With 6 bases clipped from V and 3 bases from J, the junction kept 7 bases outside the gene matches. CDR3 in amino acids: CASSMTSGRAGYNEQFF. The CDR3 DNA reads TGTGCCAGCAGTATGACTAGCGGGAGGGCCGGCTACAATGAGCAGTTCTTC.

The V gene is TRBV9, the J gene TRBJ2-3; D unclear. CDR1 is SGDLS and CDR2 is YYNGEE in the germline V gene. This CDR3 has 18 amino acids. V was clipped by 0 bases and J by 2 bases, with 19 bases between them. The CDR3 loop reads CASSVAGSARRFTDTQYF. The CDR3, as DNA: TGTGCCAGCAGCGTAGCAGGTTCGGCGAGGCGATTCACAGATACGCAGTATTTT.

This clone was detected only once. This rearrangement joins TRBV18 to TRBJ2-7, with 9 bases identical to TRBD1. Germline values: CDR1 KGHSH, CDR2 LQKENI. The V segment lost 3 bases and the J segment 1 base; nucleotides outside the gene matches: 4. The CDR3 loop spans 15 amino acids. Here the CDR3 DNA reads TGTGCCAGCTCACCTCCGGGACAGGGATCCTACGAGCAGTACTTC. Protein sequence: CASSPPGQGSYEQYF. The full variable domain, rest sourced from reference TRBV18 and TRBJ2-7, is NAGVMQNPRHLVRRRGQEARLRCSPMKGHSHVYWYRQLPEEGLKFMVYLQKENIIDESGMPKERFSAEFPKEGPSILRIQQVVRGDSAAYFCASSPPGQGSYEQYFGPGTRLTVT.

The genes are TRBV23-1 and TRBJ2-2; D is undetermined. TRBV23-1 has ORF status, its function being uncertain. The V gene lost 10 bases and the J gene lost 5 bases, with 14 bases spanning the gap. CDR3 size: 13 residues. As DNA, the CDR3 is TGCGCCAAAAGAGACAAGATTACCGGGGAGCTGTTTTTT. Amino acids: CAKRDKITGELFF.

The CDR3 here is CASSFSSGTASTDTQYF. DNA for the CDR3: TGTGCCAGCAGCTTTTCTAGCGGGACCGCTAGCACAGATACGCAGTATTTT. V gene TRBV5-8 combines with J gene TRBJ2-3; 9 bases line up with TRBD2. Germline CDR1 SGHTS, CDR2 YDEGEE. Losses at the gene ends were 2 bases for V and 0 bases for J; bases not matched to a gene: 7. CDR3 size: 17 residues.

This sequence joins TRBV7-2 and TRBJ2-3; D might be TRBD2 (6 bases). V dropped 5 bases and J dropped 0 bases, with 12 bases sitting between them. Germline values: CDR1 SGHTA, CDR2 FQGNSA. There are 15 residues in the CDR3. DNA for the CDR3: TGTGCCAGCAGCCCGTCGGGACTCAGCACAGATACGCAGTATTTT. This codes for CASSPSGLSTDTQYF.

J is TRBJ2-5 and V is TRBV5-1; TRBD1 agrees at 8 bases. The CDR3 is 14 amino acids. Germline trimming cut 4 bases from V and 5 bases from J; bases unmatched to any gene: 7. Germline V gives CDR1 SGHRS, CDR2 YFSETQ. The CDR3 DNA sequence: TGCGCCAGCAGCCTCGGGACAGGCAGGGAGACCCAGTACTTC. Its translation: CASSLGTGRETQYF.

The sample holds one count of this clone. This chain uses TRBV18 with TRBJ2-5; maybe TRBD2 (5 bases). With 8 bases removed from V and 0 bases from J, the gap between germline ends came to 13 bases. This CDR3 comprises 14 residues. The germline CDR1 and CDR2 sequences are KGHSH and LQKENI. The CDR3 DNA follows: TGTGCCAGCACCCTGGCCGGGGACCAAGAGACCCAGTACTTC. This gives the protein CASTLAGDQETQYF.

The gene calls are TRBV6-1 and TRBJ2-3; 8 nucleotides align to TRBD2. After removal of 2 bases from V and 3 bases from J, the junction contained 4 bases not matched to a gene. CDR3 length equals 15 residues. From germline, CDR1 is MNHNS and CDR2 SASEGT. CDR3 loop: CASSEIAGWTDTQYF. The CDR3 coding sequence is TGTGCCAGCAGTGAAATAGCGGGGTGGACAGATACGCAGTATTTT.

The chain uses TRBV5-4 and TRBJ1-5; 8 nucleotides match TRBD1. From germline, CDR1 is SGHNT and CDR2 YYREEE (reference sequence). The CDR3 sequence is 17 residues long. Losses at the gene ends were 2 bases for V and 7 bases for J; bases not matched to a gene: 14. The CDR3 region is CASSFGFRGQKGQPQHF. CDR3 nucleotides: TGTGCCAGCAGCTTCGGGTTCAGGGGGCAAAAAGGACAGCCCCAGCATTTT.

This chain joins TRBV12-5 and TRBJ2-1; 9 nucleotides agree with TRBD2. This CDR3 has 16 residues. With 0 bases clipped from V and 4 bases from J, the junction kept 4 bases outside the gene matches. Germline loops: CDR1 LGHNT, CDR2 FRNRAP. The CDR3: CASGLVVAGVYNEQFF. CDR3 bases: TGTGCTAGTGGTTTGGTCGTAGCGGGAGTATACAATGAGCAGTTCTTC. Full variable domain (outside the CDR3, taken from reference TRBV12-5 and TRBJ2-1): DARVTQTPRHKVTEMGQEVTMRCQPILGHNTVFWYRQTMMQGLELLAYFRNRAPLDDSGMPKDRFSAEMPDATLATLKIQPSEPRDSAVYFCASGLVVAGVYNEQFFGPGTRLTVL.

This chain links TRBV19 with TRBJ2-2; 9 positions match TRBD1. V lost 11 bases and J lost 1; bases outside the gene matches: 11. Germline V gene data show CDR1 as LNHDA and CDR2 as SQIVND (reference sequence). This CDR3 is built from 16 residues. The CDR3 sequence: CAGRRDRVGNTGELFF. CDR3 in DNA: TGTGCCGGCCGCCGGGACAGGGTCGGGAACACCGGGGAGCTGTTTTTT.